This is a list of T cell receptor beta chains from one sample in a study of CXCR3-negative and CXCR3-positive naive CD8 T cells. No DNA is given; TCRdb re-called the 5' RACE reads and lists each CDR3 protein once. In all, the sample yields about 81,000 distinct CDR3 sequences. Material: naive CXCR3- CD8+ T cells from blood. The source of these receptors is a human donor in good health. Some clones in this sample may be carry-over from other donors' samples. The CDR3 runs from the conserved cysteine through the conserved F or W.

V	J	CDR3
TRBV7-9	TRBJ2-3	CASSSPSTSGSWTDTQYF
TRBV6-4	TRBJ1-1	CASSDGTGPFF
TRBV4-3	TRBJ2-3	CASSQVGAPSDTQYF
TRBV14	TRBJ2-1	CASGHRDSIYNEQFF
TRBV3-1	TRBJ2-3	CASSQESGIDTDTQYF
TRBV24-1	TRBJ2-1	CATSEKGQGFDEQFF
TRBV28	TRBJ2-3	CASSLGLAGTQYF
TRBV10-3	TRBJ1-2	CAIGSGMYYGYTF
TRBV24-1	TRBJ2-1	CATSDLSDGNEQFF
TRBV5-1	TRBJ2-3	CASSLGQSTDTQYF
TRBV4-2	TRBJ1-5	CASSLLRNQPQHF
TRBV19	TRBJ1-2	CATTQGTGAPGYTF
TRBV2	TRBJ2-1	CASDNEHGYNEQFF
TRBV3-1	TRBJ2-2	CASSPQGGGRPGELFF
TRBV6-2/TRBV6-3	TRBJ2-5	CASSGGEETQYF
TRBV28	TRBJ2-1	CASSAGQSCYNEQFF
TRBV27	TRBJ1-2	CASSHTGFYGYTF
TRBV11-2	TRBJ2-1	CASSLLRERGVNEQFF
TRBV11-3	TRBJ2-2	CASSLVRGGGDTGELFF
TRBV6-5	TRBJ2-5	CASSYLGTEETQYF
TRBV7-3	TRBJ2-5	CASSASAGGETQYF
TRBV7-6	TRBJ2-7	CASSWGGGLDEQYF
TRBV29-1	TRBJ1-4	CSASGGGLELFF
TRBV6-6	TRBJ2-1	CASSTRGTAAEQFF
TRBV27	TRBJ1-2	CASSSGLDYGYTF
TRBV28	TRBJ2-2	CASSFPLSGELFF
TRBV6-2/TRBV6-3	TRBJ2-1	CASSFTATSYNEQFF
TRBV5-1	TRBJ2-7	CASSHLPGTSLLSEQYF
TRBV29-1	TRBJ2-3	CSVVGGSTDTQYF
TRBV7-2	TRBJ2-1	CASSYWTSGPYNEQFF
TRBV7-9	TRBJ1-1	CASSSGRTEAFF
TRBV9	TRBJ1-1	CASSVGPENTEAFF
TRBV11-3	TRBJ2-1	CASSLGGSRDNEQFF
TRBV25-1	TRBJ2-1	CASSELYSGSSYEQFF
TRBV29-1	TRBJ2-3	CSVERPTGGATDTQYF
TRBV29-1	TRBJ2-7	CSVEGDWDEQYF
TRBV20-1	TRBJ2-7	CSAVNPSGAYEQYF
TRBV7-3	TRBJ2-1	CASSLVAASSYNEQFF
TRBV21-1	TRBJ2-7	CASTGPSSYEQYF
TRBV28	TRBJ2-1	CASIAPGLGWDNEQFF
TRBV29-1	TRBJ1-1	CSVESNTEAFF
TRBV28	TRBJ1-5	CASLQGASFSNQPQHF
TRBV5-4	TRBJ2-3	CASSTGQGTDTQYF
TRBV6-2/TRBV6-3	TRBJ2-5	CASSYYDSQETQYF
TRBV28	TRBJ2-1	CASSFLARNNEQFF
TRBV5-1	TRBJ2-7	CASSLVGSGSYEQYF